This T cell receptor beta chain was sequenced during a study of Ad26.COV2.S vaccination and SARS-CoV-2 variants. The V end lost 6 bases, the J end lost 2 bases, and 13 bases lay between the germline ends. CDR1 and CDR2 (germline): MNHEY, SVGAGI. The CDR3 contains 14 residues. Only in-frame clones appear in the TCRdb table, and some are missing; sequencing was by immunoSEQ multiplex PCR. The sample includes 300,000 to 400,000 clones, under 95% seen only once; the top ten take 3% to 5%. Source: peripheral blood, taken after recovery from COVID-19. The chain recombines TRBV6-5 with TRBJ1-1; no definite D call. The TCR sequence derives from a human donor who had recovered from COVID-19. The CDR3 DNA follows: TGTGCCAGCAGGCCAAGCCCCGTCAACACTGAAGCTTTCTTT. Amino acid sequence: CASRPSPVNTEAFF.